Described below is a single T cell receptor beta chain sequence and its context. These data are taken from a study of blood T cell repertoires in COVID-19. Overall study context: The origin of the acute and convalescent COVID-19 samples was the United States, Italy and Spain. The analysed material was cDNA or gDNA that came from T cells, B-cell-depleted T cells, or PBMCs.

Cohort 3 recovered donors had two negative PCRs, clearance, or symptom resolution. Authors' methods: Nucleated cell counts were estimated from reference gene primer amplification. The repertoire was sequenced with immunoSEQ multiplex PCR; TCRdb's copy has only in-frame clones and lacks some. V, J and clone size are those of that table, while D and trimming were read from the DNA. The table includes 250,000 to 350,000 clones, about 83% detected once. Germline V gives CDR1 MNHEY, CDR2 SVGAGI. The CDR3 contains 11 residues. The germline V and J ends were trimmed by 11 bases and 3 bases, with 11 bases remaining between them.

This sequence joins TRBV6-5 and TRBJ2-7; no definite D call. The sample comprised PBMCs or T cells enriched from blood (not recorded which). This receptor was taken from a woman aged 40 to 50 who had recovered from COVID-19. CDR3 sequence reads: CAAGDDYEQYF. CDR3 nucleotides: TGTGCCGCCGGAGACGACTACGAGCAGTACTTC.